The 17 T cell receptor beta chains below all came from one sample that was sequenced in a study of tumor-infiltrating lymphocytes in oesophageal squamous cell carcinoma. TCRdb processed the PCR reads anew with MiXCR; each CDR3 protein has one entry. The sample yields about 25,000 distinct CDR3 sequences, about 40% seen once. Source material: esophageal tumor tissue. The receptors were gathered from a male donor with esophageal squamous cell carcinoma.

The sample holds many counts of this clonotype. This may be a read error: a much more frequent sequence differs by one nucleotide. The V gene is TRBV7-6, the J gene TRBJ2-5, with D possibly being TRBD2 (5 bases). Germline-derived CDR1 and CDR2 are SGHVS and FNYEAQ. The CDR3 has 15 amino acids. Trimming left V 5 bases short and J 11 bases short, with 24 bases between. The CDR3 region has the DNA TGTGCCAGCAGCGCCGGAGCGGACTCCTACAATGAGCAGTACTTC. The encoded protein is CASSAGADSYNEQYF.

The chain links TRBV7-6 to TRBJ2-5; D remains ambiguous. The germline gives CDR1 SGHVS, CDR2 FNYEAQ. This CDR3 comprises 13 residues. Trimming stripped 3 bases from V and 0 bases from J, with 5 bases between. CDR3 residues: CASSFGYQETQYF. CDR3 nucleotides: TGTGCCAGCAGCTTCGGGTACCAAGAGACCCAGTACTTC.

The chain recombines TRBV11-1 with TRBJ2-1, with TRBD1 matching over 8 bases. V shed 3 bases, J shed 2 bases, and the junction held 3 bases outside the gene matches. CDR3 length: 15 residues. Germline V gene sequence: CDR1 SGHAT, CDR2 FQDESV (reference sequence). DNA for the CDR3: TGTGCCAGCAGCTTCGGACAGGGAACCTACAATGAGCAGTTCTTC. Encoded protein: CASSFGQGTYNEQFF.

This clonotype was detected only once. J is TRBJ2-3 and V is TRBV6-1, with no clear D. The DNA matches TRBJ2-5 better at its end, which makes the J call doubtful. Per germline, CDR1 MNHNS and CDR2 SASEGT. This CDR3 has 12 amino acids. CDR3 bases: TGTGCCAGCAGTGAAGCGCGAGAGACCCAGTACTTC. Amino acid sequence: CASSEARETQYF.

The chain joins TRBV28 to TRBJ1-5; D gene uncertain. Between the trimmed V and J ends, which lost 7 bases and 5 bases, there was a span of 12 bases. The V gene's germline CDR1 is MDHEN and CDR2 SYDVKM. The length of the CDR3 is 13 residues. The CDR3 region is CASTFLMDQPQHF. The CDR3 DNA reads TGTGCCAGCACTTTCTTGATGGATCAGCCCCAGCATTTT.

This clonotype was detected ten times or more. This rearrangement joins TRBV28 to TRBJ2-3, with D possibly being TRBD1 or TRBD2 (5 bases each). The length of the CDR3 is 12 residues. The V gene lost 5 bases and the J gene lost 6 bases, with 9 bases spanning the gap. Looked up from germline, CDR1 is MDHEN and CDR2 is SYDVKM. The CDR3 is CASSTGLDTQYF. CDR3 sequence (DNA): TGTGCCAGCAGTACAGGACTGGATACGCAGTATTTT.

This chain uses TRBV7-6 with TRBJ2-1; 8 bases are shared with TRBD1. The last part of the DNA fits TRBJ2-7 better; the J call may be wrong. This CDR3 has 15 amino acids. Looked up from germline, CDR1 is SGHVS and CDR2 is FNYEAQ. The CDR3 is CASSPGTGYGYEQYF. The CDR3 DNA sequence: TGTGCCAGCAGCCCCGGGACAGGATACGGCTACGAGCAGTACTTC.

This chain links TRBV12-3 or TRBV12-4 with TRBJ2-3, with D maybe TRBD1 (6 bases). This CDR3 has 15 residues. Trimming pared 2 bases from V and 4 bases from J, leaving 13 bases between. The CDR3, as DNA: TGTGCCAGCAGTTTACAGGGGAGAGGCCCAGATACGCAGTATTTT. It codes for CASSLQGRGPDTQYF.

Only a few counts were recorded for this clonotype. The chain employs TRBV5-1 and TRBJ1-5; TRBD1 is a possible D gene (6 bases). The CDR3 has 15 amino acids. CDR1 and CDR2 (germline): SGHRS, YFSETQ. V dropped 0 bases and J dropped 2 bases, with 9 bases sitting between them. The CDR3 DNA reads as TGCGCCAGCAGCTTGGATGGGGGCGGCAATCAGCCCCAGCATTTT. This codes for CASSLDGGGNQPQHF.

This clonotype was recorded at least ten times. The V gene is TRBV5-1, the J gene TRBJ2-1; D is undetermined. The CDR3 loop spans 15 amino acids. Germline CDR1 is SGHRS and CDR2 is YFSETQ. Between the trimmed V and J ends, which lost 0 bases and 0 bases, there was a span of 7 bases. CDR3 in DNA: TGCGCCAGCAGCTTGGATGGTGGCTCCTACAATGAGCAGTTCTTC. It encodes CASSLDGGSYNEQFF. Based on the CDR3 plus reference TRBV5-1 and TRBJ2-1, the full variable domain is KAGVTQTPRYLIKTRGQQVTLSCSPISGHRSVSWYQQTPGQGLQFLFEYFSETQRNKGNFPGRFSGRQFSNSRSEMNVSTLELGDSALYLCASSLDGGSYNEQFFGPGTRLTVL.

CDR3: CASSSHSGYYNEQFF. The CDR3 DNA reads TGTGCCAGCAGCTCCCATAGCGGGTACTACAATGAGCAGTTCTTC. This chain links TRBV11-2 with TRBJ2-5; TRBD2 matches 7 bases. Near its end, the DNA agrees better with TRBJ2-1, so the J call may be wrong. Per germline, CDR1 SGHAT and CDR2 FQNNGV. The CDR3 covers 15 residues.

For this clonotype: Here the CDR3 omits its conserved ending phenylalanine or tryptophan, so a read error is the likely source. The DNA is omitted, as the CDR3 cannot be located on it reliably, and the CDR3 follows TCRdb's listing. This chain connects TRBV12-3 or TRBV12-4 to TRBJ2-7. The CDR3 has 15 residues if both end residues are counted. The CDR3 sequence is CASSTTENYGYTFGS.

The chain joins TRBV6-1 to TRBJ2-1, with 8 bases that match TRBD2. The better agreement between TRBJ2-7 and the DNA end casts doubt on the J call. This CDR3 has 15 residues. In germline, CDR1 is MNHNS, CDR2 SASEGT. The CDR3 bases are TGTGCCAGCAGTGAAACTAGCGGTAGCTCCTACGAGCAGTACTTC. Translated: CASSETSGSSYEQYF.

This clonotype was seen many times. The gene calls are TRBV10-3 and TRBJ2-1; D is possibly TRBD1 or TRBD2 (6 bases each). This CDR3 is 13 amino acids long. V gave up 4 bases and J gave up 8 bases, with 12 bases separating them. CDR1 is ENHRY and CDR2 is SYGVKD in the germline V gene. The CDR3 DNA follows: TGTGCCATCAGTGCCGGGGGCCGAGATGAGCAGTTCTTC. Its translation: CAISAGGRDEQFF.

A remark on this clonotype: Possible read error: a much larger clone is one base away. The chain is built from TRBV6-2 or TRBV6-3 and TRBJ2-1; 7 bases are shared with TRBD2. The DNA end favors TRBJ2-7, so the J call may be wrong. This CDR3 spans 14 amino acids. Germline-derived CDR1 and CDR2 are MNHEY and SVGEGT. For the CDR3, the DNA is TGTGCCAGCAGCGAAAGCGGGGCGGGCGATGAGCAGTACTTC. This sequence encodes CASSESGAGDEQYF.

This clonotype was recorded many times. This chain links TRBV11-2 with TRBJ1-1; tentative D call: TRBD1 (6 bases). The CDR3 spans 14 residues. Looked up from germline, CDR1 is SGHAT and CDR2 is FQNNGV. V was shortened by 4 bases and J by 1 base, with 10 bases between the two germline ends. In nucleotides, the CDR3 is TGTGCCAGCAGCTACAGGGTGGGGAACACTGAAGCTTTCTTT. As protein: CASSYRVGNTEAFF. Full variable domain (rest looked up from reference TRBV11-2 and TRBJ1-1): EAGVAQSPRYKIIEKRQSVAFWCNPISGHATLYWYQQILGQGPKLLIQFQNNGVVDDSQLPKDRFSAERLKGVDSTLKIQPAKLEDSAVYLCASSYRVGNTEAFFGQGTRLTVV.

This clonotype was seen at least ten times. The chain is built from TRBV6-1 and TRBJ2-2, with D maybe TRBD2 (6 bases). Trimming shortened V by 8 bases and J by 1 base, and 26 bases separated the two germline ends. Germline V CDR1 and CDR2: MNHNS, SASEGT. The CDR3 is made up of 19 amino acids. CDR3 sequence (DNA): TGTGCCAGCTCATTCACGATCTTCGGGGGAAACTTGAACACCGGGGAGCTGTTTTTT. Its translation is CASSFTIFGGNLNTGELFF.